This T cell receptor beta chain was documented in a study of blood T cell repertoires in COVID-19. Clones were sequenced by immunoSEQ multiplex PCR, and TCRdb holds only the in-frame ones, with some missing. The sample has roughly 100,000 clones; 70% to 90% are singletons. Germline loops: CDR1 SGHAT, CDR2 FQNNGV. The CDR3 runs to 12 residues. V was trimmed by 1 base and J by 5 bases, leaving 6 bases between them. Sequenced material: peripheral blood. This receptor was taken from a man aged 50 or older in a cohort sampled during active COVID-19. The chain recombines TRBV11-2 with TRBJ2-7; no clear D. CDR3 nucleotides: TGTGCCAGCAGCTTAGGCGTCCACGAGCAGTACTTC. It codes for CASSLGVHEQYF.